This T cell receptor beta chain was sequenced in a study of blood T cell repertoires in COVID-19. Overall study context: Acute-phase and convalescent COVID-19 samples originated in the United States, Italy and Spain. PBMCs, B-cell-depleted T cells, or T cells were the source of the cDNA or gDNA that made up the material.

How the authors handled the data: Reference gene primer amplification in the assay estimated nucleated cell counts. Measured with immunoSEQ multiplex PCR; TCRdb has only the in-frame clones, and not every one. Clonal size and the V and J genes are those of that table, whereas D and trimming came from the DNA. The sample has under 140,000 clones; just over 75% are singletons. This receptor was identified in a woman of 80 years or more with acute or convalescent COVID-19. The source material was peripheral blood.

CDR3 in DNA: TGTGCCAGCAGTTCGGCGCGGACAGGGAACACTGAAGCTTTCTTT. Amino acid sequence: CASSSARTGNTEAFF. The chain carries TRBV2 and TRBJ1-1, with TRBD1 identical over 7 bases. CDR1 SNHLY and CDR2 FYNNEI come from the germline V gene. Germline trimming cut 5 bases from V and 1 base from J; bases unmatched to any gene: 7. The CDR3 contains 15 residues.